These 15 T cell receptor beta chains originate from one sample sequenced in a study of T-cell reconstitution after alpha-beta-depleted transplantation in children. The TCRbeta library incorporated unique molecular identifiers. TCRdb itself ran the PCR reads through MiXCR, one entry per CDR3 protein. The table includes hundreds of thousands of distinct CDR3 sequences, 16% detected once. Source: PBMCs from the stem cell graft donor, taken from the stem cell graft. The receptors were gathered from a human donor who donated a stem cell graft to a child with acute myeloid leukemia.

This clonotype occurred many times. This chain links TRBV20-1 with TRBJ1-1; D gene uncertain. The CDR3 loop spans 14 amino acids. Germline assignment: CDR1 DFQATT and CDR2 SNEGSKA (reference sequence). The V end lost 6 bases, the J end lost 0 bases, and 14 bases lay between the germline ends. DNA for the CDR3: TGCAGTGCACCCCAAGGAGGAATGAACACTGAAGCTTTCTTT. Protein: CSAPQGGMNTEAFF.

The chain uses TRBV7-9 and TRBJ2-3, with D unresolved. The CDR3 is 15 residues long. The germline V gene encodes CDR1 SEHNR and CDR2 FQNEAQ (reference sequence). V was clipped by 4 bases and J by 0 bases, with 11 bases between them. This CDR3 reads CASSSDPHSTDTQYF. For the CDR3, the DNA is TGTGCCAGCAGCTCAGACCCTCACAGCACAGATACGCAGTATTTT.

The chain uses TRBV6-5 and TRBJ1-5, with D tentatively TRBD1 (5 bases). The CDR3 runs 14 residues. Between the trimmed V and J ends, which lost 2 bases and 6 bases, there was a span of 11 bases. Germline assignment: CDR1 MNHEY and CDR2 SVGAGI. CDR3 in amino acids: CASSYGQGFQPQHF. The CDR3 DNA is TGTGCCAGCAGTTACGGGCAGGGCTTTCAGCCCCAGCATTTT.

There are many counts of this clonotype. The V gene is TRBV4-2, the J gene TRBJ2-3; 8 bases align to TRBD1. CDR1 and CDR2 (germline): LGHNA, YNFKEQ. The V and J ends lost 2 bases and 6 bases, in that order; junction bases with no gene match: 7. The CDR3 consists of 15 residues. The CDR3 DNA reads TGTGCCAGCAGCCAACCGGACAGGGATGTGGATACGCAGTATTTT. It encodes CASSQPDRDVDTQYF.

The CDR3 reads CSARRYRGSTGELFF. DNA of the CDR3: TGCAGTGCTAGAAGGTACAGGGGATCTACCGGGGAGCTGTTTTTT. The chain uses TRBV20-1 and TRBJ2-2; 7 nucleotides agree with TRBD1. V lost 2 bases to trimming and J lost 5 bases; unmatched junction nucleotides: 8. The CDR3 is 15 amino acids. Per the germline V gene, CDR1 is DFQATT and CDR2 is SNEGSKA (reference sequence).

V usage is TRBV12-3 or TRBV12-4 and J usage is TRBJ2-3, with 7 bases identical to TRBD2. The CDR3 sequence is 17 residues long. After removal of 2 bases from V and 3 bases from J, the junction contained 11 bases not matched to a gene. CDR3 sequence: CASSLPRGERGTDTQYF. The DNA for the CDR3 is TGTGCCAGCAGTTTACCCCGGGGGGAGAGAGGGACAGATACGCAGTATTTT.

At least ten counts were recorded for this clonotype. CDR3 loop: CASSPLPGDRLYF. In DNA, the CDR3 is TGTGCCAGCAGTCCCCTTCCAGGGGATAGGCTGTACTTC. The chain joins TRBV7-2 to TRBJ2-7, with D perhaps matching TRBD1 (6 bases). CDR1 and CDR2 from the germline V gene are SGHTA and FQGNSA. This CDR3 is 13 amino acids long. V was shortened by 6 bases and J by 12 bases, with 21 bases between the two germline ends. Looking up the rest from reference TRBV7-2 and TRBJ2-7 gives the full variable domain: GAGVSQSPSNKVTEKGKDVELRCDPISGHTALYWYRQSLGQGLEFLIYFQGNSAPDKSGLPSDRFSAERTGGSVSTLTIQRTQQEDSAVYLCASSPLPGDRLYFGPGTRLTVT.

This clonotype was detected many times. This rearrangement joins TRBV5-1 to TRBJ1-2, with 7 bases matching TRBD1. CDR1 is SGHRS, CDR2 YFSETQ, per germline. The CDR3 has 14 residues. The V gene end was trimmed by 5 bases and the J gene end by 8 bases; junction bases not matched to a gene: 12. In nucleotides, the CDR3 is TGCGCCAGCAGACTCCCGGACAGGCGTAGAGGCTACACCTTC. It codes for CASRLPDRRRGYTF.

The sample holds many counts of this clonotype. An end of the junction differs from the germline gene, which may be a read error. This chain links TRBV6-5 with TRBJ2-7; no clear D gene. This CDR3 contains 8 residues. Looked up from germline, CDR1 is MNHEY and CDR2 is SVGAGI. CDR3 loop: CPKGEQYF. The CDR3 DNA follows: TGCCCCAAAGGGGAGCAGTACTTC.

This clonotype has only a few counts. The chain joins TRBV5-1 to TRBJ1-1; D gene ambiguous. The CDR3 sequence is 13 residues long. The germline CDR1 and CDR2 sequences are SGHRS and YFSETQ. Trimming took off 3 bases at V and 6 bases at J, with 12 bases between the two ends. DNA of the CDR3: TGCGCCAGCAGCTCCGTCTCAGGACCTGAAGCTTTCTTT. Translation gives CASSSVSGPEAFF. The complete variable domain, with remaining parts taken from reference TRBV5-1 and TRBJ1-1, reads KAGVTQTPRYLIKTRGQQVTLSCSPISGHRSVSWYQQTPGQGLQFLFEYFSETQRNKGNFPGRFSGRQFSNSRSEMNVSTLELGDSALYLCASSSVSGPEAFFGQGTRLTVV.

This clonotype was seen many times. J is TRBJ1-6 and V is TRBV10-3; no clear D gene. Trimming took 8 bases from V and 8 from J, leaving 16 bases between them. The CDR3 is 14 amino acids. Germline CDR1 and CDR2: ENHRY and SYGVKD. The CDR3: CAIGSGRTDSPLHF. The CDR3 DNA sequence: TGTGCCATCGGGTCGGGCAGAACCGATTCACCCCTCCACTTT.

The CDR3 DNA reads TGTGCCCGGTCGGAAGGTGGATGCCTGAGTTCCTACGAGCAGTACTTC. This sequence encodes CARSEGGCLSSYEQYF. The V call is TRBV24-1, the J call TRBJ2-7; D gene uncertain. Germline V CDR1 and CDR2: KGHDR, SFDVKD. Trimming took 12 bases from V and 1 from J, leaving 24 bases between them. This CDR3 comprises 16 residues.

The CDR3 DNA follows: TGTGCCAGCAGTATCGGGGGACGGGCGAACACTGAAGCTTTCTTT. Encoded protein: CASSIGGRANTEAFF. The chain has TRBV28 and TRBJ1-1; possibly TRBD1 for D (5 bases). Germline V lookup: CDR1 MDHEN, CDR2 SYDVKM. The CDR3 totals 15 residues. V was clipped by 5 bases and J by 1 base, with 14 bases between them.

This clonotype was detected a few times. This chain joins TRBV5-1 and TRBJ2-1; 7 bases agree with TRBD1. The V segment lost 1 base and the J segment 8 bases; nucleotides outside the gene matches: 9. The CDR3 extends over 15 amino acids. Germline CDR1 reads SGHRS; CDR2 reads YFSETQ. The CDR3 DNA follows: TGCGCCAGCAGCTTGTCTGCGACAGGGACATATGAGCAGTTCTTC. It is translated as CASSLSATGTYEQFF.

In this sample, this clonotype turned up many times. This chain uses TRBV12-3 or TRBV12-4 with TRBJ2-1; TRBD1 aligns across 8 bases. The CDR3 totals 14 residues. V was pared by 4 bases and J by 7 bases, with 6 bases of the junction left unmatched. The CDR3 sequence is CASSSPRGPNEQFF. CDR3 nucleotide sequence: TGTGCCAGCAGTTCACCCAGGGGGCCGAATGAGCAGTTCTTC.